This T cell receptor (beta chain) was sequenced for a study of blood T cell repertoires in COVID-19. Overall study: Samples taken during acute and convalescent COVID-19 were collected in the United States, Italy and Spain. The cDNA or gDNA used as material had been derived from T cells, B-cell-depleted T cells, or PBMCs.

The ends were cut back, 3 bases at V and 1 base at J, with 16 bases in the middle. Germline assignment: CDR1 MGHDK and CDR2 SYGVNS. The CDR3 contains 17 residues. Per the original data handling: It was from reference gene primer amplification that nucleated cell counts were estimated. Sequencing was performed with immunoSEQ multiplex PCR; in TCRdb, only in-frame clones are kept and a portion is missing. V and J calls and clone size are given by that table; D and trimming were obtained from the DNA. The sample records just under 150,000 clones, 87% being singletons. V gene TRBV25-1 combines with J gene TRBJ2-1, with a weak D call TRBD1 (5 bases). Sequencing input: peripheral blood. The clonotype comes from a woman aged 45-59 years with acute or convalescent COVID-19. The CDR3 spells CASSDGGQGGSYNEQFF. The CDR3 DNA follows: TGTGCCAGCAGTGACGGTGGGCAGGGCGGATCCTACAATGAGCAGTTCTTC.